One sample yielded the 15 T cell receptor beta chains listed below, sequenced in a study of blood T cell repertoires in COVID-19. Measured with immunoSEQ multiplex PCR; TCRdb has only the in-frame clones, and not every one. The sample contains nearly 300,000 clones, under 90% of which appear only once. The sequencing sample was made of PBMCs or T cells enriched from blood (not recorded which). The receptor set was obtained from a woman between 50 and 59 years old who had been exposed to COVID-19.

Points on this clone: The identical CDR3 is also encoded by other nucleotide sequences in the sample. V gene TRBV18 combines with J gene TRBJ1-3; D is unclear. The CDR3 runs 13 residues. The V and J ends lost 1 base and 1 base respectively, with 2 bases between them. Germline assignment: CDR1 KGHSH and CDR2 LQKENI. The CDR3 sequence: CASSPLSGNTIYF. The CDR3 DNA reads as TGTGCCAGCTCACCACTATCTGGAAACACCATATATTTT.

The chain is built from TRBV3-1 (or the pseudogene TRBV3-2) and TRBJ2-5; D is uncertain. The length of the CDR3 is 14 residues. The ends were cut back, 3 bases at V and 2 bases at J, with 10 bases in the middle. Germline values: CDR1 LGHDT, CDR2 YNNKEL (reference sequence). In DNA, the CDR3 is TGTGCCAGCAGCCATGCCGGAGTTCAAGAGACCCAGTACTTC. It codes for CASSHAGVQETQYF.

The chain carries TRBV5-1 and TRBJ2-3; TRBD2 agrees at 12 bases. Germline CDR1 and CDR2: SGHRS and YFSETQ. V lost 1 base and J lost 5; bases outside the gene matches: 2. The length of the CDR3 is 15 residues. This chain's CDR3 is CASSLSLAGGDTQYF. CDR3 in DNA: TGCGCCAGCAGCTTGTCACTAGCGGGGGGAGATACGCAGTATTTT.

CDR3 amino acids: CASSLVPGNTGELFF. The CDR3 nucleotides read TGTGCCAGCAGCTTAGTCCCAGGGAACACCGGGGAGCTGTTTTTT. The chain carries TRBV7-9 and TRBJ2-2; D not resolved. The germline CDR1 and CDR2 sequences are SEHNR and FQNEAQ (reference sequence). The ends were cut back, 1 base at V and 1 base at J, with 7 bases in the middle. CDR3 length equals 15 residues.

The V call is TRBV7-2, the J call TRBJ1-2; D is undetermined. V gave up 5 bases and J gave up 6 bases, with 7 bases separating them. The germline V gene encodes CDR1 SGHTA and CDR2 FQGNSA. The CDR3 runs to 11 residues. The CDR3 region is CASSPLNGYTF. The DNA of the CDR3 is TGTGCCAGCAGCCCACTGAATGGCTACACCTTC.

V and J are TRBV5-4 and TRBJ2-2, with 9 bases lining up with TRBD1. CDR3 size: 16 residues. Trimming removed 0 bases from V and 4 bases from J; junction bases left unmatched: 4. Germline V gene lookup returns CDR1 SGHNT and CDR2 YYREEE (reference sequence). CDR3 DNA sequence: TGTGCCAGCAGCTTGGGGACAGGGGTGGGCACCGGGGAGCTGTTTTTT. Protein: CASSLGTGVGTGELFF.

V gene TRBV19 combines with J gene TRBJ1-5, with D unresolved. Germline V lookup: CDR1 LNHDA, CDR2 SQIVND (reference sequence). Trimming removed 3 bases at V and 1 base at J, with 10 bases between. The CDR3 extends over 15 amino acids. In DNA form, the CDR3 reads TGTGCCAGTAGTATCGTCGTGGAGAGCAATCAGCCCCAGCATTTT. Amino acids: CASSIVVESNQPQHF.

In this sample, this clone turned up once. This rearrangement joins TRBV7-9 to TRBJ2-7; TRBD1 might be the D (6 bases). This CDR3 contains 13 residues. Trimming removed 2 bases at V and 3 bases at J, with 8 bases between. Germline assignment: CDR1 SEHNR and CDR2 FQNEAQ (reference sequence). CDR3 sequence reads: CASSLLGHYEQYF. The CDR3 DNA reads TGTGCCAGCAGCTTATTGGGACACTACGAGCAGTACTTC. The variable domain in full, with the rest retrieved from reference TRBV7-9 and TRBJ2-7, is DTGVSQNPRHKITKRGQNVTFRCDPISEHNRLYWYRQTLGQGPEFLTYFQNEAQLEKSRLLSDRFSAERPKGSFSTLEIQRTEQGDSAMYLCASSLLGHYEQYFGPGTRLTVT.

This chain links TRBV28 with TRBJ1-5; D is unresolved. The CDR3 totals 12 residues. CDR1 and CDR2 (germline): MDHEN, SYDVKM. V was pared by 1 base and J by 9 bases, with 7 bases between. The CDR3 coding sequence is TGTGCCAGCAGTTTATCCACAAGGCCCCAGCATTTT. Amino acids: CASSLSTRPQHF.

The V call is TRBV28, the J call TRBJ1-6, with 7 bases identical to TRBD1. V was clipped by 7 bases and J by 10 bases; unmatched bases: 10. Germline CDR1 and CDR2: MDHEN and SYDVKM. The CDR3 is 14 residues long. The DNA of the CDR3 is TGTGCCAGCATCCGACAGGGAGGAGGGTCACCCCTCCACTTT. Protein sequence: CASIRQGGGSPLHF. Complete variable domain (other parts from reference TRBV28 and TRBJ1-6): DVKVTQSSRYLVKRTGEKVFLECVQDMDHENMFWYRQDPGLGLRLIYFSYDVKMKEKGDIPEGYSVSREKKERFSLILESASTNQTSMYLCASIRQGGGSPLHFGNGTRLTVT.

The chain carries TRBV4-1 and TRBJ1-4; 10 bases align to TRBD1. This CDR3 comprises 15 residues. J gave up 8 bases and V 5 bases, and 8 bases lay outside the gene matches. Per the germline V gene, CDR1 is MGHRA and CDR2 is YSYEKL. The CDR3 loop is CASSEGQGVREKLFF. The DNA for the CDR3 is TGCGCCAGCAGCGAAGGACAGGGGGTACGAGAAAAACTGTTTTTT.

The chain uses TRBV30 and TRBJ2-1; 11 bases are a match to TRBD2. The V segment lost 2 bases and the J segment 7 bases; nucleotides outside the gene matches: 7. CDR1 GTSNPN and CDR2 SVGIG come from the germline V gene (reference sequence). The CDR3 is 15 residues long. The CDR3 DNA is TGTGCCTGGAGTCGGGCACTAGCGGGGGTAAATGAGCAGTTCTTC. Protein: CAWSRALAGVNEQFF.

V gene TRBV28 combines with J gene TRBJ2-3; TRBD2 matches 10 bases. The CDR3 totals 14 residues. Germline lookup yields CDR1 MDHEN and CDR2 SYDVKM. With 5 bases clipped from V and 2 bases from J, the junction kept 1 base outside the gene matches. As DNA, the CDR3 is TGTGCCAGCAGTCTAGCGGGGGTCACAGATACGCAGTATTTT. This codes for CASSLAGVTDTQYF.

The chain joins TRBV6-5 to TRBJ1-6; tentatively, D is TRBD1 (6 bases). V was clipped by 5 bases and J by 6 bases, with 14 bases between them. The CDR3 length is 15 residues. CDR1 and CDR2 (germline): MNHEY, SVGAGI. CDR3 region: CASSRRPDSNSPLHF. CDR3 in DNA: TGTGCCAGCAGTCGACGTCCGGACAGTAATTCACCCCTCCACTTT.

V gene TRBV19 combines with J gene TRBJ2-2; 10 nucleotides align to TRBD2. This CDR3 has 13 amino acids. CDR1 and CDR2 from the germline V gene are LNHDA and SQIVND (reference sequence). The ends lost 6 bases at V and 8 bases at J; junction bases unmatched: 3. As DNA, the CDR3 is TGTGCCAGTAGGACTAGCGGGTCTGGGGAGCTGTTTTTT. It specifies CASRTSGSGELFF.